These 29 T cell receptor beta chains came from one sample sequenced in a study of blood T cells in healthy people across ages. Primers used in a second PCR of roughly 6 to 11 cycles were a sample-barcoded 5' primer and a J-beta primer mix. MiXCR, run by TCRdb on the 5' RACE reads, gives a single entry per CDR3 protein. The table has fewer than 600,000 distinct CDR3 sequences, about 26% seen once. The sample was also reused in another study, on T cells of mothers and their children.

Input material: blood. These receptors all stem from a boy aged 2 to 10 in good health.

This clonotype turned up a few times. The chain joins TRBV6-5 to TRBJ2-7; a possible D gene is TRBD2 (5 bases). Germline CDR1 is MNHEY and CDR2 is SVGAGI. CDR3 length: 15 amino acids. V lost 6 bases, J lost 2 bases, and 17 bases lay in between. CDR3 DNA sequence: TGTGCCAGCAGCCGCGGACTTAGCCGTACCTACGAGCAGTACTTC. Translation gives CASSRGLSRTYEQYF.

This clonotype showed up just once. The chain is built from TRBV5-5 and TRBJ1-4, with D unclear. CDR1 is SGHKS, CDR2 YYEKEE, per germline (reference sequence). V was shortened by 1 base and J by 5 bases, with 3 bases between the two germline ends. The CDR3 length is 12 residues. CDR3: CASSLMNEKLFF. The DNA for the CDR3 is TGTGCCAGCAGCTTGATGAATGAAAAACTGTTTTTT.

This chain joins TRBV12-3 or TRBV12-4 and TRBJ2-1; TRBD1 agrees at 8 bases. V gave up 10 bases and J gave up 7 bases; unmatched junction bases: 9. The CDR3 loop spans 13 amino acids. CDR3 DNA: TGTGCCATCACAGGGGGTCGCGGGAATGAGCAGTTCTTC. Residues: CAITGGRGNEQFF.

The chain joins TRBV15 to TRBJ2-5; 10 bases agree with TRBD2. The length of the CDR3 is 15 residues. Germline loops: CDR1 LNHNV, CDR2 YYDKDF (reference sequence). V was pared by 2 bases and J by 5 bases, with 5 bases of the junction left unmatched. The CDR3 spells CATSRITTSGETQYF. The CDR3 DNA is TGTGCCACCAGCAGAATAACGACTAGCGGGGAGACCCAGTACTTC.

This clonotype has a count of ten or more. The J gene is TRBJ1-2, the V gene TRBV29-1; possibly TRBD1 for D (5 bases). The germline V gene encodes CDR1 SQVTM and CDR2 ANQGSEA. This CDR3 is built from 11 residues. Trimming took 7 bases from V and 6 from J, leaving 12 bases between them. The CDR3 DNA reads as TGCAGCGCGGCAGGGCAGAATGGCTACACCTTC. Its translation: CSAAGQNGYTF.

The V gene is TRBV6-1, the J gene TRBJ2-2; 10 bases line up with TRBD1. The CDR3 has 15 amino acids. The V gene end was trimmed by 7 bases and the J gene end by 2 bases; junction bases not matched to a gene: 4. The germline gives CDR1 MNHNS, CDR2 SASEGT. For the CDR3, the DNA is TGTGCCAGCACCAGACAGGGGGCTAACACCGGGGAGCTGTTTTTT. It encodes CASTRQGANTGELFF.

The rearrangement links TRBV5-1 to TRBJ2-5, with a tentative D call TRBD2 (6 bases). This CDR3 has 17 amino acids. Germline CDR1 and CDR2: SGHRS and YFSETQ. Trimming removed 0 bases from V and 5 bases from J, with 20 bases in between. Here the CDR3 reads CASSLERLGDSTETQYF. DNA of the CDR3: TGCGCCAGCAGCTTGGAGCGACTAGGGGACTCAACGGAGACCCAGTACTTC.

This clonotype came up a few times. The chain recombines TRBV27 with TRBJ1-2; no definite D call. V was cut by 6 bases and J by 3 bases, with 11 bases left in between. The CDR3 loop spans 13 amino acids. Germline values: CDR1 MNHEY, CDR2 SMNVEV (reference sequence). In nucleotides, the CDR3 is TGTGCCAGCAGCCCTCAAGGACACTATGGCTACACCTTC. This sequence encodes CASSPQGHYGYTF.

This clonotype was counted between two and nine times. This rearrangement joins TRBV10-2 to TRBJ2-3; 9 nucleotides align to TRBD2. The V segment lost 7 bases and the J segment 2 bases; nucleotides outside the gene matches: 7. CDR3 size: 15 residues. The germline V gene encodes CDR1 WSHSY and CDR2 SAAADI. CDR3 amino acids: CASKRAGGSTDTQYF. The CDR3 region has the DNA TGCGCCAGCAAGAGAGCGGGGGGCTCCACAGATACGCAGTATTTT.

The V and J genes are TRBV29-1 and TRBJ2-5; D is ambiguous. V lost 5 bases and J 10 bases, leaving 20 bases between the germline ends. This CDR3 spans 13 amino acids. Germline V gene data show CDR1 as SQVTM and CDR2 as ANQGSEA. In DNA, the CDR3 is TGCAGCGTTAAGAGCCCCATCGCCCGGGTCCAGTACTTC. Its protein is CSVKSPIARVQYF. The whole variable domain, remainder taken from reference TRBV29-1 and TRBJ2-5, is SAVISQKPSRDICQRGTSLTIQCQVDSQVTMMFWYRQQPGQSLTLIATANQGSEATYESGFVIDKFPISRPNLTFSTLTVSNMSPEDSSIYLCSVKSPIARVQYFGPGTRLLVL.

Turning to this clonotype: A much larger clone sits a single nucleotide away, making a read error possible. J is TRBJ2-1 and V is TRBV15; perhaps TRBD2 as D (5 bases). The germline gives CDR1 LNHNV, CDR2 YYDKDF (reference sequence). The germline V and J ends were trimmed by 2 bases and 5 bases, with 16 bases remaining between them. CDR3 size: 16 residues. CDR3 sequence: CATSRLRRAGDNEQFF. The CDR3 region has the DNA TGTGCCACCAGCAGACTAAGGCGGGCGGGTGACAATGAGCAGTTCTTC. The full variable domain, with the rest looked up from reference TRBV15 and TRBJ2-1, is DAMVIQNPRYQVTQFGKPVTLSCSQTLNHNVMYWYQQKSSQAPKLLFHYYDKDFNNEADTPDNFQSRRPNTSFCFLDIRSPGLGDTAMYLCATSRLRRAGDNEQFFGPGTRLTVL.

J is TRBJ2-5 and V is TRBV14, with D possibly TRBD2 on 6 matching bases. The J call may be in error: the DNA end matches TRBJ2-1 better. The CDR3 length is 16 residues. Germline V CDR1 and CDR2: SGHDN, FVKESK. Here the CDR3 reads CASSPLAGRWGNEQFF. The CDR3 DNA reads TGTGCCAGCAGCCCCCTAGCAGGGAGGTGGGGCAATGAGCAGTTCTTC.

The chain is built from TRBV27 and TRBJ2-4; D not certain. The CDR3 consists of 17 residues. The germline V and J ends were trimmed by 3 bases and 0 bases, with 15 bases remaining between them. Germline V gives CDR1 MNHEY, CDR2 SMNVEV (reference sequence). Here the CDR3 reads CASSFSGRTLAKNIQYF. The CDR3 DNA sequence: TGTGCCAGCAGTTTCTCCGGCAGGACCCTAGCCAAAAACATTCAGTACTTC.

The chain carries TRBV29-1 and TRBJ2-5, with TRBD2 matching 8 bases. J gave up 3 bases and V 0 bases, and 3 bases lay outside the gene matches. The CDR3 loop spans 14 amino acids. The germline V gene encodes CDR1 SQVTM and CDR2 ANQGSEA. The CDR3 spells CSVEDGRAEETQYF. CDR3 coding DNA: TGCAGCGTTGAAGACGGGAGGGCGGAAGAGACCCAGTACTTC. Full variable domain (rest looked up from reference TRBV29-1 and TRBJ2-5): SAVISQKPSRDICQRGTSLTIQCQVDSQVTMMFWYRQQPGQSLTLIATANQGSEATYESGFVIDKFPISRPNLTFSTLTVSNMSPEDSSIYLCSVEDGRAEETQYFGPGTRLLVL.

V usage is TRBV14 and J usage is TRBJ2-1; D remains unclear. V was shortened by 3 bases and J by 11 bases, with 11 bases between the two germline ends. CDR3 length equals 12 residues. CDR1 and CDR2 from the germline V gene are SGHDN and FVKESK. The CDR3 DNA follows: TGTGCCAGCAGCCAGGGCCGTATTAAGCAGTTCTTC. Translated: CASSQGRIKQFF. Full variable domain (rest looked up from reference TRBV14 and TRBJ2-1): EAGVTQFPSHSVIEKGQTVTLRCDPISGHDNLYWYRRVMGKEIKFLLHFVKESKQDESGMPNNRFLAERTGGTYSTLKVQPAELEDSGVYFCASSQGRIKQFFGPGTRLTVL.

The chain carries TRBV4-1 and TRBJ1-2; no clear D gene. Trimming cost V 1 base and J 6 bases, with 12 bases left between them. Germline CDR1 MGHRA, CDR2 YSYEKL. The CDR3 runs 14 residues. This chain's CDR3 is CASSQARVWNGYTF. The CDR3 DNA reads as TGCGCCAGCAGCCAAGCCCGGGTCTGGAATGGCTACACCTTC.

This clonotype has more than one count but fewer than ten. The chain recombines TRBV6-6 with TRBJ2-5; perhaps TRBD1 as D (5 bases). The CDR3 loop spans 13 amino acids. V lost 5 bases and J 4 bases, leaving 11 bases between the germline ends. The germline CDR1 and CDR2 sequences are MNHNY and SVGAGI (reference sequence). The CDR3 protein is CASSRGHGETQYF. The DNA of the CDR3 is TGTGCCAGCAGTCGTGGACACGGAGAGACCCAGTACTTC.

This clonotype was found a few times. The chain combines TRBV20-1 with TRBJ1-1; D is uncertain. The CDR3 runs to 13 residues. Trimming took 2 bases from V and 3 from J, leaving 10 bases between them. The germline V gene has CDR1 DFQATT and CDR2 SNEGSKA (reference sequence). The CDR3 nucleotides read TGCAGTGCTAGACTCCGGCGGGACACTGAAGCTTTCTTT. Amino acids: CSARLRRDTEAFF.

V and J are TRBV20-1 and TRBJ2-7, with 9 bases fitting TRBD1. Trimming took 6 bases from V and 3 from J; bases not matched to a gene: 9. The CDR3 loop spans 14 amino acids. CDR1 is DFQATT, CDR2 SNEGSKA, per germline (reference sequence). CDR3 DNA sequence: TGCAGTGCCAACCGGGACAGGGCCCTCTACGAGCAGTACTTC. Amino acid sequence: CSANRDRALYEQYF.

This clonotype was recorded a few times. V is TRBV30 and J is TRBJ2-4; TRBD2 is a possible D gene (5 bases). The V end was cut by 7 bases, the J end by 3 bases, with 16 bases between. Germline V lookup: CDR1 GTSNPN, CDR2 SVGIG (reference sequence). This CDR3 spans 14 amino acids. CDR3 protein: CAFRVPRGKNIQYF. The CDR3 nucleotides are TGTGCCTTCCGGGTCCCCCGGGGCAAAAACATTCAGTACTTC.

The rearrangement links TRBV24-1 to TRBJ2-1, with D possibly being TRBD1 or TRBD2 (5 bases each). The V and J ends lost 4 bases and 0 bases respectively, with 9 bases between them. This CDR3 comprises 15 residues. Per the germline V gene, CDR1 is KGHDR and CDR2 is SFDVKD. For the CDR3, the DNA is TGTGCCACCAGTGAAGCAGGGAGCTCCTACAATGAGCAGTTCTTC. Translated, it gives CATSEAGSSYNEQFF.

This clonotype was seen only a few times. The V gene is TRBV12-3 or TRBV12-4, the J gene TRBJ2-5; D gene uncertain. The J call may be wrong; the DNA end is better matched by TRBJ2-7. The CDR3 length is 11 residues. The CDR3 region is CASSLVSEQYF. The DNA for the CDR3 is TGTGCCAGCAGTTTAGTCTCCGAGCAGTACTTC.

The chain recombines TRBV7-4 with TRBJ2-1; D perhaps matches TRBD2 (5 bases). The J call is doubtful: the DNA matches TRBJ2-5 better. The CDR3 length is 17 residues. Germline loops: CDR1 SGHVT, CDR2 SQSDAQ. The DNA for the CDR3 is TGTGCCAGCAGCCCTGACACGGCCGAGGGCTATCGGGAGACCCAGTACTTC. Translation: CASSPDTAEGYRETQYF.

Only a few counts were recorded for this clonotype. An end of the junction differs from the germline gene, which may be a read error. The rearrangement uses TRBV12-3 or TRBV12-4 and TRBJ2-1; the D gene is possibly TRBD2 (5 bases). The CDR3 sequence is 15 residues long. The CDR3 region is CASSLRGNSYNEQFF. The CDR3 nucleotides are TGTGCTAGCAGTTTAAGAGGGAACTCCTACAATGAGCAGTTCTTC.

This clonotype was recorded many times. V gene TRBV7-9 combines with J gene TRBJ2-7; TRBD2 is a possible D gene (6 bases). This CDR3 comprises 12 residues. V lost 3 bases and J 5 bases, leaving 8 bases between the germline ends. Germline CDR1 and CDR2: SEHNR and FQNEAQ (reference sequence). Here the CDR3 DNA reads TGTGCCAGCAGCTTCGCGGGGAACGAGCAGTACTTC. Translation: CASSFAGNEQYF.

The chain is built from TRBV12-3 or TRBV12-4 and TRBJ1-4; possible D gene TRBD1, 6 bases. The CDR3 has 17 amino acids. V lost 5 bases and J 5 bases, leaving 21 bases between the germline ends. As DNA, the CDR3 is TGTGCCAGCAGTCAGGACAGTTCGTTAAGTTCGAATGAAAAACTGTTTTTT. It codes for CASSQDSSLSSNEKLFF.

This clonotype was picked up a small number of times. The gene calls are TRBV12-3 or TRBV12-4 and TRBJ2-1; tentative D call: TRBD2 (6 bases). Trimming left V 6 bases short and J 7 bases short, with 10 bases between. The CDR3 covers 12 residues. In DNA, the CDR3 is TGTGCCAGCAGACTAGCTCCAAATGAGCAGTTCTTC. This encodes CASRLAPNEQFF.

This clonotype has more than one count but fewer than ten. V gene TRBV7-9 combines with J gene TRBJ1-5; D remains ambiguous. The CDR3 spans 14 residues. From germline, CDR1 is SEHNR and CDR2 FQNEAQ (reference sequence). V was pared by 5 bases and J by 6 bases, with 14 bases between. The CDR3 DNA follows: TGTGCCAGCAGCCCCGACGGGAGTCGTCAGCCCCAGCATTTT. It yields the protein CASSPDGSRQPQHF.

V usage is TRBV5-1 and J usage is TRBJ2-1; 10 positions match TRBD2. J was trimmed by 0 bases and V by 5 bases; bases with no gene match: 14. The CDR3 is made up of 19 amino acids. Germline V gives CDR1 SGHRS, CDR2 YFSETQ. The CDR3 DNA is TGCGCCAGCAGATGGCCGACTAGCGGGCCTCAGAGCTCCTACAATGAGCAGTTCTTC. Translating gives CASRWPTSGPQSSYNEQFF.